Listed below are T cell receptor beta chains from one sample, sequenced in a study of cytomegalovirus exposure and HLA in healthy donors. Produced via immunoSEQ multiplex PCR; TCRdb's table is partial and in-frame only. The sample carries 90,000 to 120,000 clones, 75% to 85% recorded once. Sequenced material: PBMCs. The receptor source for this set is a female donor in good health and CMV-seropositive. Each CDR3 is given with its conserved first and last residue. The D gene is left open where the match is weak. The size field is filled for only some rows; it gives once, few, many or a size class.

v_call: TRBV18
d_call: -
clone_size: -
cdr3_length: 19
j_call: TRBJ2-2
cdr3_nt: TGTGCCAGCTCACCACGGGAGGCGAGGCACCCCCTTAGCACCGGGGAGCTGTTTTTT
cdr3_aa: CASSPREARHPLSTGELFF

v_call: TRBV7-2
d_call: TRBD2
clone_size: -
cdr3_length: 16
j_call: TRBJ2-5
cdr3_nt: TGTGCCAGCAGCCCCGGAGTAGCGGGAGGCCAAGAGACCCAGTACTTC
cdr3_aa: CASSPGVAGGQETQYF

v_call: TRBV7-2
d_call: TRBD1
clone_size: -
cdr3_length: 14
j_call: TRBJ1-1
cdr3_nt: TGTGCCAGCAGCTCCACAGGGGGCTACACTGAAGCTTTCTTT
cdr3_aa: CASSSTGGYTEAFF

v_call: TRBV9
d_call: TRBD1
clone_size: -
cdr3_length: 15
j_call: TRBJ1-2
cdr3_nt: TGTGCCAGCAGCCCTACACCGGGACAGATACATGGCTACACCTTC
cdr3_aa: CASSPTPGQIHGYTF

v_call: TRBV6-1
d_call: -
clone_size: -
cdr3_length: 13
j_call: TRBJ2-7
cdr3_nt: TGTGCCAGCAGTACCGGGGGACCCTACGGGCAGTACTTC
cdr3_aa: CASSTGGPYGQYF

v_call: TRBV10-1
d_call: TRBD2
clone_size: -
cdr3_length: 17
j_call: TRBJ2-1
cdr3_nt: TGCGCCAGCAGTATAGCGGGGGGCCCTCAAAAATACAATGAGCAGTTCTTC
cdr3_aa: CASSIAGGPQKYNEQFF

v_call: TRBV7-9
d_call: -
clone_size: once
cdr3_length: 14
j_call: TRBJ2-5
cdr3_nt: TGTGCCAGCAGTTCGGCCGGGGACCAAGAGACCCAGTACTTC
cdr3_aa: CASSSAGDQETQYF

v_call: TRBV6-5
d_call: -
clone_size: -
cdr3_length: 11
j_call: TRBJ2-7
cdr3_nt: TGTGCCAGCAGTAGAGGCTACGAGCAGTACTTC
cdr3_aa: CASSRGYEQYF

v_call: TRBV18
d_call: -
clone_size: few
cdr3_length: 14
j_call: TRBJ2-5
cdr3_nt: TGTGCCAGCTCACCGAGGCCCGAGCGGGAGACCCAGTACTTC
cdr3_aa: CASSPRPERETQYF

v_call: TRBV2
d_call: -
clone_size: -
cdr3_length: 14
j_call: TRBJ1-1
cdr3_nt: TGTGCCAGCAGTGCCCTGGGAGTTTCCACTGAAGCTTTCTTT
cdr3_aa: CASSALGVSTEAFF

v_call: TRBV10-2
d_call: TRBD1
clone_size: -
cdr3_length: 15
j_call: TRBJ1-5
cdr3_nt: TGCGCCAGCAGTGAGTCTCAGGGGGCGGGTCAGCCCCAGCATTTT
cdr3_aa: CASSESQGAGQPQHF

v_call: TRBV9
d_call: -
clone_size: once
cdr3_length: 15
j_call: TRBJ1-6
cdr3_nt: TGTGCCAGCAGCACTCCGACAGGCCTCAATTCACCCCTCCACTTT
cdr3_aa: CASSTPTGLNSPLHF

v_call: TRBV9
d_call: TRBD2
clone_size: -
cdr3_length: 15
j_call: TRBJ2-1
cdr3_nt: TGTGCCAGCAGCCCCCGACTAGCGGGGGAGGGGGAGCAGTTCTTC
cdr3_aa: CASSPRLAGEGEQFF

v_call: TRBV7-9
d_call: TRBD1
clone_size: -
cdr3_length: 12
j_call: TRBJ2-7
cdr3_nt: TGTTCCAGCAGCCGGACAGGCTACGAGCAGTACTTC
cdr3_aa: CSSSRTGYEQYF

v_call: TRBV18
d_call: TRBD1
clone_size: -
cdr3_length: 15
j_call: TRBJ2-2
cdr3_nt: TGTGCCAGCTCACCAAATCAGGGGGACACCGGGGAGCTGTTTTTT
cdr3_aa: CASSPNQGDTGELFF

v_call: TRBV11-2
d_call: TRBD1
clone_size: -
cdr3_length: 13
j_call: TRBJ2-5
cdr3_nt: TGTGCCAGCAGCCGACAGGGGCGAGAGACCCAGTACTTC
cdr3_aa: CASSRQGRETQYF

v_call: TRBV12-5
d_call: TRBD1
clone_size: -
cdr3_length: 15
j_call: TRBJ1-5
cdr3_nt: TGTGCTAGTGGAGGGACAGGAACTGGGAATCAGCCCCAGCATTTT
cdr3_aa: CASGGTGTGNQPQHF

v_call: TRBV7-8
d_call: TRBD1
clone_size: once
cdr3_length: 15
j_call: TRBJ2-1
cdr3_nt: TGTGCCAGCAGCGCCCGACAGGGGAAGGGCCATGAGCAGTTCTTC
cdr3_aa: CASSARQGKGHEQFF

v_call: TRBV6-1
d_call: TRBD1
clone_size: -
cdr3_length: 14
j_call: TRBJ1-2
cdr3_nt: TGTGCCAGCAGTGAGACAGGGCGTCGGTATGGCTACACCTTC
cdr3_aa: CASSETGRRYGYTF

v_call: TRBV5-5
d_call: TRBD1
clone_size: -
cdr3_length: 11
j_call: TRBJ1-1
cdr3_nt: TGTGCCAGCAGCTCCGGACAGGTTACTTTCTTT
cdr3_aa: CASSSGQVTFF

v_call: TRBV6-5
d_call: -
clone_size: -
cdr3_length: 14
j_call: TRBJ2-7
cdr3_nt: TGTGCCAGCAAGAGGGCTGCGGACTCCTACGAGCAGTACTTC
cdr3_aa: CASKRAADSYEQYF

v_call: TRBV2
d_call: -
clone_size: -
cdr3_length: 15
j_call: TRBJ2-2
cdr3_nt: TGTGCCAGCAGTGAAGTGGGGCCGGGCACCGGGGAGCTGTTTTTT
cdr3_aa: CASSEVGPGTGELFF

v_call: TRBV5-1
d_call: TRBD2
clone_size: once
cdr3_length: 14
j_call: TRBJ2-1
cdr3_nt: TGCGCCAGCAGCAAGGGACTAGCGGGGGATGAGCAGTTCTTC
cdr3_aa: CASSKGLAGDEQFF